Each of the 18 T cell receptor beta chains below was sequenced from the same sample in a study of blood T cell repertoires in COVID-19. TCRdb's copy holds only in-frame clones and misses some; the assay was immunoSEQ multiplex PCR. Of about 190,000 clones in the sample, roughly 86% were seen once. The sequenced sample consisted of peripheral blood. The receptors shown here come from a man aged 35 to 55 with active or convalescent COVID-19.

This clone came up once. Different DNA sequences within this sample yield the same CDR3. This chain joins TRBV19 and TRBJ1-1; D possibly corresponds to TRBD1 (6 bases). V shed 2 bases and J shed 0 bases, with 7 bases lying between them. The CDR3 runs 14 residues. Germline assignment: CDR1 LNHDA and CDR2 SQIVND (reference sequence). CDR3 loop: CASSITGMNTEAFF. The CDR3 region has the DNA TGTGCCAGTAGTATAACAGGGATGAACACTGAAGCTTTCTTT.

This sequence joins TRBV30 and TRBJ2-6; 7 nucleotides agree with TRBD1. This CDR3 comprises 17 residues. The germline V gene has CDR1 GTSNPN and CDR2 SVGIG (reference sequence). V was clipped by 5 bases and J by 0 bases; unmatched bases: 10. The CDR3 DNA sequence: TGTGCCTGGGGAACACCGGGACAGAACTCTGGGGCCAACGTCCTGACTTTC. This translates into CAWGTPGQNSGANVLTF. The full variable domain, its missing parts supplied by reference TRBV30 and TRBJ2-6, is SQTIHQWPATLVQPVGSPLSLECTVEGTSNPNLYWYRQAAGRGLQLLFYSVGIGQISSEVPQNLSASRPQDRQFILSSKKLLLSDSGFYLCAWGTPGQNSGANVLTFGAGSRLTVL.

This chain links TRBV12-3 or TRBV12-4 with TRBJ1-5; TRBD1 might be the D (5 bases). V lost 1 base and J 7 bases, leaving 8 bases between the germline ends. The CDR3 runs to 13 residues. The CDR3 region is CASSLDRLQPQHF. The DNA of the CDR3 is TGTGCCAGCAGTTTAGACAGGCTGCAGCCCCAGCATTTT.

This chain joins TRBV5-1 and TRBJ1-5; D is unclear. This CDR3 contains 13 residues. V lost 2 bases, J lost 2 bases, and 5 bases lay in between. CDR1 SGHRS and CDR2 YFSETQ come from the germline V gene. CDR3 nucleotide sequence: TGCGCCAGCAGCTTCGAGGGCAATCAGCCCCAGCATTTT. Amino acids: CASSFEGNQPQHF.

The chain carries TRBV24-1 and TRBJ1-5; D not certain. The germline V and J ends were trimmed by 7 bases and 7 bases, with 13 bases remaining between them. CDR1 KGHDR and CDR2 SFDVKD come from the germline V gene. This CDR3 has 13 amino acids. CDR3 in DNA: TGTGCCACCAGCGCAGGAGGATGGCAGCCCCAGCATTTT. Protein: CATSAGGWQPQHF.

The J gene is TRBJ1-2, the V gene TRBV5-4; TRBD1 aligns across 10 bases. The CDR3 is 15 residues long. CDR1 and CDR2 from the germline V gene are SGHNT and YYREEE (reference sequence). Unmatched junction bases numbered 8, after V lost 3 bases and J lost 6 bases. The DNA for the CDR3 is TGTGCCAGCAGCTCAGGGGGACAGGGGAAAAATGGCTACACCTTC. It translates to CASSSGGQGKNGYTF.

This chain uses TRBV9 with TRBJ2-2; 7 bases map to TRBD2. The V gene end was trimmed by 3 bases and the J gene end by 6 bases; junction bases not matched to a gene: 8. The CDR3 has 15 amino acids. Germline V CDR1 and CDR2: SGDLS, YYNGEE. The CDR3 DNA reads as TGTGCCAGCAGCGCCCCTCGGGGGGTCGCCGGGGAGCTGTTTTTT. Protein: CASSAPRGVAGELFF.

Here the CDR3 DNA reads TGTGCCAGCAGCCAAGGTTCTCGGACAGGGTTGACAAAAGGCTACACCTTC. Protein sequence: CASSQGSRTGLTKGYTF. The V and J genes are TRBV14 and TRBJ1-2; TRBD1 aligns across 8 bases. J gave up 8 bases and V 1 base, and 15 bases lay outside the gene matches. Germline V lookup: CDR1 SGHDN, CDR2 FVKESK. This CDR3 is built from 17 residues.

The CDR3 is CASSHQTGTNSPLHF. CDR3 DNA sequence: TGTGCCAGCAGCCATCAGACAGGGACTAATTCACCCCTCCACTTT. The V call is TRBV3-1 (or the pseudogene TRBV3-2), the J call TRBJ1-6, with 7 bases aligning to TRBD1. CDR1 and CDR2 (germline): LGHDT, YNNKEL (reference sequence). After removal of 3 bases from V and 6 bases from J, the junction contained 5 bases not matched to a gene. This CDR3 is built from 15 residues.

The chain employs TRBV9 and TRBJ2-7; D ambiguous. Germline CDR1 reads SGDLS; CDR2 reads YYNGEE. CDR3 length: 15 amino acids. V lost 4 bases, J lost 6 bases, and 20 bases lay in between. As DNA, the CDR3 is TGTGCCAGCAGCCCAATGCTTTCGATGGGCGCCGAGCAGTACTTC. It yields the protein CASSPMLSMGAEQYF.

This clone has only a few counts. The chain employs TRBV2 and TRBJ1-1; 11 bases line up with TRBD1. Germline CDR1 SNHLY, CDR2 FYNNEI. The CDR3 is 16 amino acids. Losses at the gene ends were 6 bases for V and 0 bases for J; bases not matched to a gene: 6. The CDR3 coding sequence is TGTGCCAGCAGAGCCGGGACAGGGGGGATGAACACTGAAGCTTTCTTT. Translation gives CASRAGTGGMNTEAFF.

The CDR3 DNA follows: TGTGCCAGCAGCAACCGGACTAGCGGGGGAACCGGGGAGCTGTTTTTT. Translating gives CASSNRTSGGTGELFF. The rearrangement joins TRBV5-4 to TRBJ2-2; 13 positions match TRBD2. The germline V gene encodes CDR1 SGHNT and CDR2 YYREEE (reference sequence). J was trimmed by 5 bases and V by 4 bases; bases with no gene match: 5. The CDR3 extends over 16 amino acids.

The chain links TRBV12-1 to TRBJ2-7; TRBD1, the table's D call, lacks a check against the DNA. TRBV12-1 is noted as a pseudogene. The CDR3 sequence is 18 residues long. In DNA form, the CDR3 reads TGTGCCAGCAGCTTCATCCGGCCAACAGCCCCGGTGGTGCACGAGCAGTACTTC. Encoded protein: CASSFIRPTAPVVHEQYF.

V gene TRBV11-2 combines with J gene TRBJ2-3; D remains unclear. This CDR3 is built from 11 residues. CDR1 and CDR2 (germline): SGHAT, FQNNGV. V was cut by 5 bases and J by 6 bases, with 6 bases left in between. For the CDR3, the DNA is TGTGCCAGCAGCACCGGTGATACGCAGTATTTT. It is translated as CASSTGDTQYF.

The CDR3 reads CSVERGRGGYTF. In DNA form, the CDR3 reads TGCAGCGTTGAAAGGGGGCGGGGAGGCTACACCTTC. The V gene is TRBV29-1, the J gene TRBJ1-2, with TRBD1 identical over 7 bases. From germline, CDR1 is SQVTM and CDR2 ANQGSEA. CDR3 length: 12 residues. V shed 2 bases, J shed 8 bases, and the junction held 5 bases outside the gene matches.

The chain is built from TRBV6-1 and TRBJ1-5; D might be TRBD1 (6 bases). V dropped 6 bases and J dropped 3 bases, with 12 bases sitting between them. CDR1 and CDR2 (germline): MNHNS, SASEGT. CDR3 length: 14 amino acids. CDR3 bases: TGTGCCAGCAGCCACAACAGGGACAATCAGCCCCAGCATTTT. Its translation is CASSHNRDNQPQHF.

The chain recombines TRBV11-2 with TRBJ2-1; D possibly corresponds to TRBD2 (6 bases). This CDR3 region has 15 residues. The V gene's germline CDR1 is SGHAT and CDR2 FQNNGV. V lost 1 base and J 6 bases, leaving 13 bases between the germline ends. Here the CDR3 reads CASSLAGGPTNEQFF. The CDR3 DNA reads as TGTGCCAGCAGCTTAGCCGGGGGACCGACCAATGAGCAGTTCTTC.

J is TRBJ1-2 and V is TRBV30; D perhaps matches TRBD1 (6 bases). Trimming took off 0 bases at V and 8 bases at J, with 13 bases between the two ends. This CDR3 has 13 residues. Germline CDR1 GTSNPN, CDR2 SVGIG (reference sequence). The CDR3, as DNA: TGTGCCTGGAGTGTACAAGGGGGGGTCGGCTACACCTTC. Protein: CAWSVQGGVGYTF.